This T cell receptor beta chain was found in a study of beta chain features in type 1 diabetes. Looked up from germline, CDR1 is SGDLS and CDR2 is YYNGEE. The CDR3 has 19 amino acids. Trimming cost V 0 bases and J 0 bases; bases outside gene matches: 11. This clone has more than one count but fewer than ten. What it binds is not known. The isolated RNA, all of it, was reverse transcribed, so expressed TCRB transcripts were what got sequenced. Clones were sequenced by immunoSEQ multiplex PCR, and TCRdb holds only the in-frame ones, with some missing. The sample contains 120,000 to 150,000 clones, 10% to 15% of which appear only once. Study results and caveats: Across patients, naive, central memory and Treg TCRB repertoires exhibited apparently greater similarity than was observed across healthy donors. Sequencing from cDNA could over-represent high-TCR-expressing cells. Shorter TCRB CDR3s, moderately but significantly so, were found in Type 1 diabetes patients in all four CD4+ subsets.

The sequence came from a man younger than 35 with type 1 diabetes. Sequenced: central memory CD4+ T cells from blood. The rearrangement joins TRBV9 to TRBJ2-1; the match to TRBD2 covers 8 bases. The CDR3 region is CASSVAPFSGGSSYNEQFF. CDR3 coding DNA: TGTGCCAGCAGCGTAGCACCCTTCAGCGGGGGTAGCTCCTACAATGAGCAGTTCTTC.